The sequence of this TCR beta chain was determined in a study of blood T cell repertoires in COVID-19. Whole-study context: Samples representing acute and convalescent COVID-19 were sourced from the United States, Italy and Spain. Sources were T cells, B-cell-depleted T cells, or PBMCs; the material itself was cDNA or gDNA.

In the authors' methods: Estimation of nucleated cell counts relied on the amplification of reference gene primers. Produced via immunoSEQ multiplex PCR; TCRdb's table is partial and in-frame only. V and J calls and clone size are given by that table; D and trimming were obtained from the DNA. The repertoire holds 170,000 or so clones, with 86% as singletons. V lost 5 bases and J lost 7; bases outside the gene matches: 1. The V gene's germline CDR1 is KGHSH and CDR2 LQKENI. There are 12 residues in the CDR3. This receptor was taken from a man in his fifties or sixties with active or convalescent COVID-19. The V gene is TRBV18, the J gene TRBJ1-1; TRBD1 aligns across 10 bases. Sequenced: peripheral blood. Here the CDR3 DNA reads TGTGCCAGCTCAGGACAGGGGGTTGAAGCTTTCTTT. Amino acids: CASSGQGVEAFF.